The 18 T cell receptor beta chains reported below all come from one sample, sequenced in a study of CD8+ T cells in alopecia areata. cDNA reverse transcribed from extracted RNA served as the sequencing template. Sequencing was performed with immunoSEQ multiplex PCR; in TCRdb, only in-frame clones are kept and a portion is missing. The repertoire holds around 150,000 clones, with less than 65% as singletons. Source material: CD8+ T cells sorted from blood. The receptors derive from a human donor in good health.

This chain uses TRBV29-1 with TRBJ1-1; D is undetermined. From germline, CDR1 is SQVTM and CDR2 ANQGSEA. The CDR3 length is 12 residues. Trimming removed 2 bases at V and 4 bases at J, with 8 bases between. This CDR3 is CSVEIRGTEAFF. The DNA for the CDR3 is TGCAGCGTTGAAATTCGGGGCACTGAAGCTTTCTTT. The full variable domain, rest sourced from reference TRBV29-1 and TRBJ1-1, is SAVISQKPSRDICQRGTSLTIQCQVDSQVTMMFWYRQQPGQSLTLIATANQGSEATYESGFVIDKFPISRPNLTFSTLTVSNMSPEDSSIYLCSVEIRGTEAFFGQGTRLTVV.

The chain links TRBV9 to TRBJ2-3; 9 bases are a match to TRBD2. This CDR3 spans 20 amino acids. V gave up 0 bases and J gave up 0 bases; unmatched junction bases: 14. Germline V gene sequence: CDR1 SGDLS, CDR2 YYNGEE. As DNA, the CDR3 is TGTGCCAGCAGCGTAGATCTAGCGGGGCAACTACTTGCTAGCACAGATACGCAGTATTTT. This codes for CASSVDLAGQLLASTDTQYF.

In this sample, this clone turned up a few times. The rearrangement joins TRBV6-4 to TRBJ2-2; no definite D call. This CDR3 comprises 13 residues. CDR1 MRHNA and CDR2 SNTAGT come from the germline V gene. V was clipped by 0 bases and J by 6 bases, with 5 bases between them. CDR3 coding DNA: TGTGCCAGCAGTGACTCGGAAGCCGGGGAGCTGTTTTTT. Its protein is CASSDSEAGELFF.

The gene calls are TRBV28 and TRBJ2-6, with a tentative D call TRBD1 (5 bases). The CDR3 has 16 residues. The germline V and J ends were trimmed by 6 bases and 2 bases, with 14 bases remaining between them. Germline loops: CDR1 MDHEN, CDR2 SYDVKM. CDR3 DNA sequence: TGTGCCAGCAGCCCACTTAGGGGTGCTGGGGCCAACGTCCTGACTTTC. It translates to CASSPLRGAGANVLTF.

This clone was observed a few times. The chain joins TRBV14 to TRBJ2-1, with D uncertain. The CDR3 extends over 13 amino acids. Trimming left V 4 bases short and J 8 bases short, with 12 bases between. Germline loops: CDR1 SGHDN, CDR2 FVKESK. The CDR3 here is CASSPLPWDEQFF. The CDR3, as DNA: TGTGCCAGCAGCCCTCTTCCATGGGATGAGCAGTTCTTC.

Only a few counts were recorded for this clone. At the DNA level, this CDR3 is encoded by other sequences in the same sample as well. The V and J genes are TRBV7-3 and TRBJ2-1; the D is unclear. The CDR3 extends over 11 amino acids. The ends were cut back, 2 bases at V and 6 bases at J, with 2 bases in the middle. CDR1 is SGHTA, CDR2 FQGTGA, per germline. Here the CDR3 reads CASSLGNEQFF. In nucleotides, the CDR3 is TGTGCCAGCAGCTTAGGCAATGAGCAGTTCTTC.

The chain recombines TRBV7-9 with TRBJ1-5; TRBD1 agrees at 7 bases. CDR1 and CDR2 (germline): SEHNR, FQNEAQ (reference sequence). V was pared by 6 bases and J by 0 bases, with 5 bases of the junction left unmatched. The CDR3 runs 15 residues. The CDR3 bases are TGTGCCAGCAGTCTCGGGACAGCTAGCAATCAGCCCCAGCATTTT. Translated, it gives CASSLGTASNQPQHF.

The table lists this clone with a few counts. DNA of the CDR3: TGCAGCGCTACGGACAGAAAAGAGACCCAGTACTTC. It translates to CSATDRKETQYF. This sequence joins TRBV29-1 and TRBJ2-5; perhaps TRBD1 as D (6 bases). V lost 7 bases to trimming and J lost 3 bases, with 12 bases between them. This CDR3 contains 12 residues. Germline CDR1 and CDR2: SQVTM and ANQGSEA.

The chain uses TRBV7-9 and TRBJ1-2, with unresolved D. There are 13 residues in the CDR3. Germline CDR1 reads SEHNR; CDR2 reads FQNEAQ (reference sequence). The V gene lost 5 bases and the J gene lost 1 base, with 8 bases spanning the gap. CDR3 sequence reads: CASSPGVNYGYTF. CDR3 DNA: TGTGCCAGCAGCCCCGGGGTTAACTATGGCTACACCTTC. The whole variable domain, remainder taken from reference TRBV7-9 and TRBJ1-2, is DTGVSQNPRHKITKRGQNVTFRCDPISEHNRLYWYRQTLGQGPEFLTYFQNEAQLEKSRLLSDRFSAERPKGSFSTLEIQRTEQGDSAMYLCASSPGVNYGYTFGSGTRLTVV.

This clone has just a few counts. V and J are TRBV19 and TRBJ1-2; 7 bases agree with TRBD1. The V gene end was trimmed by 11 bases and the J gene end by 8 bases; junction bases not matched to a gene: 8. The germline V gene encodes CDR1 LNHDA and CDR2 SQIVND (reference sequence). The CDR3 covers 11 residues. CDR3 sequence: CAYRDSRGYTF. The CDR3 nucleotides read TGTGCCTATCGGGACAGCCGGGGCTACACCTTC.

CDR3 nucleotide sequence: TGCGCCAGCAGCCAAGACCCTCGGGCCCCCTATGGCTACACCTTC. It yields the protein CASSQDPRAPYGYTF. The chain is built from TRBV4-1 and TRBJ1-2; no firm D call. The CDR3 has 15 amino acids. CDR1 is MGHRA, CDR2 YSYEKL, per germline. Trimming stripped 0 bases from V and 4 bases from J, with 12 bases between.

V is TRBV5-1 and J is TRBJ2-7, with 8 bases matching TRBD1. V lost 2 bases and J lost 2; bases outside the gene matches: 3. Per the germline V gene, CDR1 is SGHRS and CDR2 is YFSETQ. There are 14 residues in the CDR3. The CDR3 DNA is TGCGCCAGCAGCTTCCGGGACAGGCCCTACGAGCAGTACTTC. This encodes CASSFRDRPYEQYF.

The chain couples TRBV5-6 to TRBJ2-7; 8 bases map to TRBD2. Germline V CDR1 and CDR2: SGHDT, YYEEEE. This CDR3 region has 13 residues. Germline trimming cut 4 bases from V and 7 bases from J; bases unmatched to any gene: 7. The CDR3, as DNA: TGTGCCAGCAGCGTGGGGACTAGGGGTGAGCAGTACTTC. It is translated as CASSVGTRGEQYF.

The chain uses TRBV19 and TRBJ2-1; TRBD2 matches at 12 bases. The J segment lost 3 bases and the V segment lost 5 bases, leaving 5 bases of the junction unmatched. Germline V gene data show CDR1 as LNHDA and CDR2 as SQIVND (reference sequence). There are 16 residues in the CDR3. DNA of the CDR3: TGTGCCAGTAGTGCTAGCGGGAGGGCCGACTACAATGAGCAGTTCTTC. As protein: CASSASGRADYNEQFF.

The chain links TRBV29-1 to TRBJ2-2; D not resolved. V lost 6 bases, J lost 4 bases, and 3 bases lay in between. This CDR3 comprises 10 residues. CDR1 SQVTM and CDR2 ANQGSEA come from the germline V gene. In DNA form, the CDR3 reads TGCAGCGTCTTCACCGGGGAGCTGTTTTTT. Protein sequence: CSVFTGELFF.

V is TRBV13 and J is TRBJ2-4; D may be TRBD1 or TRBD2 (5 bases each). The ends were cut back, 5 bases at V and 7 bases at J, with 21 bases in the middle. Germline V gene data show CDR1 as PRHDT and CDR2 as FYEKMQ (reference sequence). The CDR3 sequence is 16 residues long. In nucleotides, the CDR3 is TGTGCCAGCAGCGCCCCAGGGCTAGCTCCGGAGAACATTCAGTACTTC. Amino acid sequence: CASSAPGLAPENIQYF. Variable domain in full (rest from reference TRBV13 and TRBJ2-4): AAGVIQSPRHLIKEKRETATLKCYPIPRHDTVYWYQQGPGQDPQFLISFYEKMQSDKGSIPDRFSAQQFSDYHSELNMSSLELGDSALYFCASSAPGLAPENIQYFGAGTRLSVL.

The chain employs TRBV19 and TRBJ1-2; perhaps TRBD1 as D (5 bases). The germline V and J ends were trimmed by 3 bases and 7 bases, with 15 bases remaining between them. Germline V gene lookup returns CDR1 LNHDA and CDR2 SQIVND (reference sequence). The CDR3 runs 14 residues. CDR3 in amino acids: CASSILGDPSGYTF. The CDR3 DNA is TGTGCCAGTAGTATCTTAGGGGATCCAAGTGGCTACACCTTC.

For this clone: A junction end diverges from the germline sequence, so it may reflect a read error. This chain joins TRBV5-1 and TRBJ1-1; D might be TRBD1 (5 bases). The CDR3 totals 13 residues. Germline V gene sequence: CDR1 SGHRS, CDR2 YFSETQ. For the CDR3, the DNA is TGCGCCAGCAGCTTGGGACAGAACAATGAAGCTTTCTTT. Translating gives CASSLGQNNEAFF.